This entry lists 5 T cell receptor beta chains sequenced from one sample in a study of blood T cell repertoires in COVID-19. Sequenced by immunoSEQ multiplex PCR; TCRdb stores in-frame clones only, minus some. The sample holds approximately 220,000 clones, approximately 87% seen once. Sequenced input: peripheral blood. These receptors all stem from a man in his fifties or sixties who had recovered from COVID-19.

This clone occurred once. This rearrangement joins TRBV7-3 to TRBJ2-5, with D possibly matching TRBD1 (6 bases). CDR1 and CDR2 (germline): SGHTA, FQGTGA. Trimming stripped 3 bases from V and 1 base from J, with 9 bases between. The CDR3 spans 14 residues. CDR3 residues: CASSLGTTQETQYF. The DNA of the CDR3 is TGTGCCAGCAGCTTGGGGACAACCCAAGAGACCCAGTACTTC.

The V gene is TRBV9, the J gene TRBJ1-4; TRBD1 matches 7 bases. The length of the CDR3 is 16 residues. The J segment lost 0 bases and the V segment lost 4 bases, leaving 6 bases of the junction unmatched. The germline V gene has CDR1 SGDLS and CDR2 YYNGEE. CDR3 DNA sequence: TGTGCCAGCAGCCCGATCCAGGGGGCAACTAATGAAAAACTGTTTTTT. Translated, it gives CASSPIQGATNEKLFF.

The J gene is TRBJ2-7, the V gene TRBV10-2; 9 nucleotides agree with TRBD2. This CDR3 spans 14 amino acids. In germline, CDR1 is WSHSY, CDR2 SAAADI. V was clipped by 6 bases and J by 2 bases; unmatched bases: 5. The CDR3 nucleotides are TGCGCCAGCAGGGATCTAGCGGGAACCTACGAGCAGTACTTC. Translated: CASRDLAGTYEQYF.

The rearrangement uses TRBV19 and TRBJ2-4; possibly TRBD1 for D (5 bases). The germline CDR1 and CDR2 sequences are LNHDA and SQIVND (reference sequence). V gave up 2 bases and J gave up 6 bases, with 5 bases separating them. This CDR3 region has 12 residues. The CDR3 DNA sequence: TGTGCCAGTAGTATAAGGGGAAACATTCAGTACTTC. This encodes CASSIRGNIQYF.

CDR3 amino acids: CASSGGRPYNEQFF. CDR3 in DNA: TGTGCCAGCAGCGGAGGCAGGCCCTACAATGAGCAGTTCTTC. J is TRBJ2-1 and V is TRBV7-2, with D perhaps TRBD2 (5 bases). The CDR3 covers 14 residues. Germline values: CDR1 SGHTA, CDR2 FQGNSA. Trimming took off 5 bases at V and 2 bases at J, with 10 bases between the two ends. The whole variable domain, filled in from reference TRBV7-2 and TRBJ2-1, reads GAGVSQSPSNKVTEKGKDVELRCDPISGHTALYWYRQSLGQGLEFLIYFQGNSAPDKSGLPSDRFSAERTGGSVSTLTIQRTQQEDSAVYLCASSGGRPYNEQFFGPGTRLTVL.